Below are 28 T cell receptor beta chains sequenced from a single sample in a study of vaccination and CD4 T cells after COVID-19. Scientists ran DNA taken from cultured CD4+ T cells through the Oncomine TCR Beta short-read assay for sequencing. From the PCR reads, TCRdb called clonotypes with MiXCR, one entry per CDR3 protein. The data contain more than 15,000 distinct CDR3 sequences, more than 40% of them singletons. Time point given: late sampling 161 to 241 days after vaccination in three convalescent patients. Treatment specified: approximately nine-day PBMC culture with coronavirus spike peptide pools or control peptides (ViraFEST assay). The antigens of these receptors remain unknown. This material consisted of CD4+ T cells from blood, cultured in vitro, taken about 7 months after SARS-CoV-2 vaccination. These receptors came from a human donor who had recovered from COVID-19.

The chain has TRBV6-1 and TRBJ1-2, with TRBD1 as a possible D gene (6 bases). Trimming left V 1 base short and J 9 bases short, with 12 bases between. Germline V gene lookup returns CDR1 MNHNS and CDR2 SASEGT. The CDR3 consists of 13 residues. The CDR3 DNA reads TGTGCCAGCAGTGAAGTAGGGGGGTCGCGCTACACCTTC. It codes for CASSEVGGSRYTF.

V and J are TRBV6-2 or TRBV6-3 and TRBJ1-5; the D is unclear. The CDR3 loop spans 14 amino acids. Per germline, CDR1 MNHEY and CDR2 SVGEGT. The ends were cut back, 2 bases at V and 2 bases at J, with 7 bases in the middle. The CDR3 sequence: CASSYVQRNQPQHF. For the CDR3, the DNA is TGTGCCAGCAGTTACGTCCAGCGCAATCAGCCCCAGCATTTT.

This chain connects TRBV6-4 to TRBJ2-3; 7 bases agree with TRBD2. The length of the CDR3 is 14 residues. Germline V gene data show CDR1 as MRHNA and CDR2 as SNTAGT. V lost 2 bases and J lost 2; bases outside the gene matches: 1. The CDR3 sequence is CASSDSGDTDTQYF. CDR3 sequence (DNA): TGTGCCAGCAGTGACAGCGGGGACACAGATACGCAGTATTTT.

This chain links TRBV12-3 or TRBV12-4 with TRBJ1-2, with D unresolved. The CDR3 contains 12 residues. The ends were cut back, 6 bases at V and 8 bases at J, with 13 bases in the middle. CDR3 residues: CASSPGSAGYTF. The DNA of the CDR3 is TGTGCCAGCAGCCCCGGCAGTGCGGGCTACACCTTC.

The chain is built from TRBV11-3 and TRBJ2-7; 7 bases match TRBD1. The CDR3 runs 15 residues. V was clipped by 1 base and J by 6 bases; unmatched bases: 9. Germline V gene data show CDR1 as SGHNT and CDR2 as YENEEA. CDR3 in amino acids: CASSLGETGYFEQYF. The CDR3 DNA is TGTGCCAGCAGCTTAGGTGAGACAGGGTACTTCGAGCAGTACTTC.

The chain is built from TRBV19 and TRBJ1-6; 7 bases map to TRBD1. CDR1 is LNHDA, CDR2 SQIVND, per germline (reference sequence). With V trimmed by 4 bases and J by 10 bases, 10 bases remained unmatched. CDR3 size: 15 residues. The chain's CDR3 is CASSTATGWGSPLHF. The CDR3 DNA sequence: TGTGCCAGTAGTACAGCGACAGGGTGGGGGTCACCCCTCCACTTT.

In its sample, this clonotype was seen a few times. The chain joins TRBV20-1 to TRBJ1-5; D gene uncertain. The CDR3 has 12 residues. V dropped 3 bases and J dropped 0 bases, with 3 bases sitting between them. The germline gives CDR1 DFQATT, CDR2 SNEGSKA (reference sequence). In DNA form, the CDR3 reads TGCAGTGCTAGTAATAGCAATCAGCCCCAGCATTTT. Protein product: CSASNSNQPQHF.

V is TRBV7-2 and J is TRBJ2-7; D is unresolved. The CDR3 totals 14 residues. Trimming pared 5 bases from V and 0 bases from J, leaving 11 bases between. Germline V gene data show CDR1 as SGHTA and CDR2 as FQGNSA. CDR3 protein: CASSPDWSSYEQYF. As DNA, the CDR3 is TGTGCCAGCAGCCCCGACTGGTCCTCCTACGAGCAGTACTTC.

The rearrangement links TRBV15 to TRBJ1-2; the match to TRBD1 covers 7 bases. The germline gives CDR1 LNHNV, CDR2 YYDKDF (reference sequence). V shed 0 bases, J shed 5 bases, and the junction held 24 bases outside the gene matches. This CDR3 has 21 amino acids. Written as DNA, the CDR3 is TGTGCCACCAGCAGAGACTACCAAGGGAGGGTATCGGACAGGCCACCGTATGGCTACACCTTC. Residues: CATSRDYQGRVSDRPPYGYTF.

In its sample, this clonotype was seen a few times. V gene TRBV7-2 combines with J gene TRBJ2-3, with D perhaps matching TRBD2 (5 bases). V lost 6 bases and J lost 12, with 13 bases in between. The CDR3 length is 11 residues. The germline V gene encodes CDR1 SGHTA and CDR2 FQGNSA. This CDR3 reads CASRQLVLQYF. CDR3 coding DNA: TGTGCCAGCAGACAACTAGTACTTCAGTATTTT.

This clonotype was seen a handful of times. The chain has TRBV15 and TRBJ1-2; TRBD1 matches 9 bases. V shed 1 base and J 4 bases; nucleotides not matched to a gene: 1. The length of the CDR3 is 14 residues. Germline assignment: CDR1 LNHNV and CDR2 YYDKDF (reference sequence). The DNA for the CDR3 is TGTGCCACCAGCAGAGTGGACAGGGGCTATGGCTACACCTTC. It yields the protein CATSRVDRGYGYTF.

Regarding this clonotype: A far larger clone is a single base away, which makes a read error likely. The rearrangement joins TRBV7-2 to TRBJ2-7; weak D call: TRBD2 (6 bases). Germline lookup yields CDR1 SGHTA and CDR2 FQGNSA. Trimming cost V 3 bases and J 4 bases, with 10 bases left between them. The CDR3 runs to 13 residues. The CDR3 spells CASSLIGGYEQYF. The CDR3 nucleotides are TGTGCCAGCAGCTTGATCGGGGGATACGAGCAGTACTTC.

This chain uses TRBV7-9 with TRBJ1-1; D is ambiguous. The V end lost 5 bases, the J end lost 1 base, and 14 bases lay between the germline ends. The CDR3 loop spans 15 amino acids. CDR1 SEHNR and CDR2 FQNEAQ come from the germline V gene (reference sequence). The CDR3 loop reads CASSPLFWQNTEAFF. Written as DNA, the CDR3 is TGTGCCAGCAGCCCGCTTTTTTGGCAGAACACTGAAGCTTTCTTT.

The table lists this clonotype with a few counts. This chain links TRBV11-3 with TRBJ2-1; the D is unclear. CDR3 size: 13 residues. CDR1 and CDR2 (germline): SGHNT, YENEEA. The V and J ends lost 0 bases and 4 bases respectively, with 4 bases between them. The CDR3: CASSLEEYNEQFF. In DNA, the CDR3 is TGTGCCAGCAGCTTAGAGGAATACAATGAGCAGTTCTTC.

This clonotype turned up a few times. The chain links TRBV7-3 to TRBJ2-7; D unclear. CDR1 SGHTA and CDR2 FQGTGA come from the germline V gene. This CDR3 region has 14 residues. With 5 bases removed from V and 0 bases from J, the gap between germline ends came to 11 bases. The CDR3 sequence: CASSVDRYSYEQYF. For the CDR3, the DNA is TGTGCCAGCAGCGTGGACCGATACTCCTACGAGCAGTACTTC.

The chain uses TRBV7-9 and TRBJ2-3, with 8 bases that match TRBD1. The germline V gene has CDR1 SEHNR and CDR2 FQNEAQ (reference sequence). The CDR3 covers 14 residues. V trimming: 6 bases; J trimming: 3 bases; junction bases outside the gene matches: 5. The CDR3 spells CASSKTGVTDTQYF. The CDR3 DNA is TGTGCCAGCAGTAAGACAGGGGTGACAGATACGCAGTATTTT.

This clonotype was recorded a few times. The rearrangement links TRBV20-1 to TRBJ2-5; 9 positions agree with TRBD2. The V gene's germline CDR1 is DFQATT and CDR2 SNEGSKA (reference sequence). CDR3 length equals 14 residues. V trimming: 4 bases; J trimming: 4 bases; junction bases outside the gene matches: 7. Here the CDR3 DNA reads TGCAGTGCTAACCAGCGGGGGGCGTTAGAGACCCAGTACTTC. This translates into CSANQRGALETQYF.

The rearrangement links TRBV7-8 to TRBJ1-5; D ambiguous. CDR3 size: 20 residues. Germline CDR1 reads SGHVS; CDR2 reads FQNEAQ. With 5 bases removed from V and 0 bases from J, the gap between germline ends came to 26 bases. The CDR3 sequence is CASSPLWGRSLWDSNQPQHF. CDR3 coding DNA: TGTGCCAGCAGCCCGCTTTGGGGAAGGTCCCTGTGGGATAGCAATCAGCCCCAGCATTTT. Together with reference TRBV7-8 and TRBJ1-5, the CDR3 gives the full variable domain: GAGVSQSPRYKVAKRGQDVALRCDPISGHVSLFWYQQALGQGPEFLTYFQNEAQLDKSGLPSDRFFAERPEGSVSTLKIQRTQQEDSAVYLCASSPLWGRSLWDSNQPQHFGDGTRLSIL.

This clonotype appeared a few times. This chain connects TRBV20-1 to TRBJ2-3, with TRBD2 matching over 11 bases. This CDR3 is built from 15 residues. The junction had 7 bases not matched to a gene; V was cut back by 2 bases and J by 6 bases. Germline V gene lookup returns CDR1 DFQATT and CDR2 SNEGSKA (reference sequence). The CDR3 sequence is CSARRWASGRDTQYF. CDR3 nucleotides: TGCAGTGCTAGACGGTGGGCTAGCGGGAGGGATACGCAGTATTTT.

J is TRBJ1-5 and V is TRBV20-1; D gene ambiguous. The CDR3 runs to 13 residues. Germline V lookup: CDR1 DFQATT, CDR2 SNEGSKA (reference sequence). Deletions cut 2 bases from V and 0 bases from J, with 5 bases between. The CDR3 DNA follows: TGCAGTGCTAGACAGTATAGCAATCAGCCCCAGCATTTT. The encoded protein is CSARQYSNQPQHF.

Here the CDR3 DNA reads TGTGCCAGCACCCCTTCCGGGACAGGCTATGGCTACACCTTC. Amino acids: CASTPSGTGYGYTF. The chain combines TRBV6-1 with TRBJ1-2; 8 bases are shared with TRBD1. With 7 bases clipped from V and 4 bases from J, the junction kept 8 bases outside the gene matches. Germline V lookup: CDR1 MNHNS, CDR2 SASEGT. This CDR3 has 14 residues.

Remarks on this clonotype: At one of its ends the junction is not consistent with the germline gene, which may arise from a read error. The chain joins TRBV19 to TRBJ1-1; D is undetermined. This CDR3 spans 9 amino acids. The germline CDR1 and CDR2 sequences are LNHDA and SQIVND (reference sequence). The chain's CDR3 is CATGIYLVF. The CDR3 DNA is TGTGCCACCGGGATCTACCTGGTCTTT.

This clonotype was seen a few times. The CDR3 DNA is TGCAGTGCTAGCACCGGCCAAGAGACCCAGTACTTC. This translates into CSASTGQETQYF. The chain links TRBV20-1 to TRBJ2-5, with D unclear. Trimming shortened V by 3 bases and J by 1 base, and 6 bases separated the two germline ends. Germline assignment: CDR1 DFQATT and CDR2 SNEGSKA (reference sequence). The length of the CDR3 is 12 residues.

V usage is TRBV6-1 and J usage is TRBJ1-2; D may be TRBD1 (5 bases). Germline V gene lookup returns CDR1 MNHNS and CDR2 SASEGT. This CDR3 contains 13 residues. Trimming removed 2 bases from V and 4 bases from J, with 8 bases in between. CDR3 DNA: TGTGCCAGCAGTGAACAGGGAAGCTATGGCTACACCTTC. Translated, it gives CASSEQGSYGYTF.

The chain recombines TRBV7-9 with TRBJ1-1; D call uncertain. The CDR3 length is 13 residues. Trimming removed 3 bases from V and 3 bases from J, with 8 bases in between. Germline V CDR1 and CDR2: SEHNR, FQNEAQ (reference sequence). CDR3 bases: TGTGCCAGCAGCTTCCAGGAGGACACTGAAGCTTTCTTT. The encoded protein is CASSFQEDTEAFF.

Worth noting for this clonotype: The junction departs from the called germline gene at one end, perhaps through a read error. The V call is TRBV24-1, the J call TRBJ2-5, with D possibly being TRBD2 (5 bases). The CDR3 covers 12 residues. The germline CDR1 and CDR2 sequences are KGHDR and SFDVKD. The CDR3 spells CATSDYRETQYF. The DNA of the CDR3 is TGTGCCACCAGTGATTATAGGGAGACCCAGTACTTT.

The chain uses TRBV6-5 and TRBJ2-7; D is undetermined. The CDR3 has 15 amino acids. Germline V gene lookup returns CDR1 MNHEY and CDR2 SVGAGI. The V end lost 6 bases, the J end lost 1 base, and 16 bases lay between the germline ends. The CDR3 region has the DNA TGTGCCAGCAGCTACGCCCCCCCTCGATCCTACGAGCAGTACTTC. Protein: CASSYAPPRSYEQYF.

Only a few counts were recorded for this clonotype. The rearrangement links TRBV7-2 to TRBJ1-2; 9 nucleotides match TRBD1. Germline V gene lookup returns CDR1 SGHTA and CDR2 FQGNSA. J gave up 7 bases and V 5 bases, and 5 bases lay outside the gene matches. The CDR3 totals 13 residues. CDR3 DNA: TGTGCCAGCAGCCGGGACAGGGCGGTTGGCTACACCTTC. Protein product: CASSRDRAVGYTF.